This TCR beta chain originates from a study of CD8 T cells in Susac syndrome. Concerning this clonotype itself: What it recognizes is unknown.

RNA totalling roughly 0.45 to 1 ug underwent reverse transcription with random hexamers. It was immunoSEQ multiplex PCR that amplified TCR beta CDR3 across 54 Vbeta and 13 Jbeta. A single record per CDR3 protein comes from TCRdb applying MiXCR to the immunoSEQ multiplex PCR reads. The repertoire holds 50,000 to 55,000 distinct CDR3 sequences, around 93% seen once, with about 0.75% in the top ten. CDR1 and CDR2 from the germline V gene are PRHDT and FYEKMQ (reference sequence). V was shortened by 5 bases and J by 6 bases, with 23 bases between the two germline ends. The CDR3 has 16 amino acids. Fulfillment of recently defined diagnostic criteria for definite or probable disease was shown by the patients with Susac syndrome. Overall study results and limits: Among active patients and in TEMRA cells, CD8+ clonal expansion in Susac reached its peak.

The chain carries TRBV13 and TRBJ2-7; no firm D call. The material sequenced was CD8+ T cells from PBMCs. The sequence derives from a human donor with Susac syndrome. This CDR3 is CASSPGDGIGSSEQYF. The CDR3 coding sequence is TGTGCCAGCAGCCCAGGCGATGGGATAGGGTCATCCGAGCAGTACTTC.